This TCR beta chain appears in the sequencing data of a study of blood T cells in healthy people across ages. Points from the study as a whole: When set beside aged donors, long-lived donors presented more naive CD4+ cells and higher diversity.

Primers used in a second PCR of roughly 6 to 12 cycles were a sample-barcoded 5' primer and a J-beta primer mix. TCRdb ran MiXCR on the 5' RACE reads and lists one entry per CDR3 protein. The sample consists of around 780,000 distinct CDR3 sequences, more than 55% of them appearing once. There were healthy Caucasian individuals from Russia, aged roughly 6 to 100, serving as donors. The CDR3 spans 12 residues. V lost 8 bases to trimming and J lost 6 bases; unmatched junction nucleotides: 6. Germline CDR1 is MNHEY and CDR2 is SMNVEV (reference sequence). In this sample, this clonotype turned up once. Its target is unknown.

The clonotype was recovered from a man aged 40-49 years in good health. The chain couples TRBV27 to TRBJ2-7; 8 nucleotides match TRBD2. Sequenced sample: blood. The CDR3 DNA follows: TGTGCCAGCGGGGGAGCGGGGGCCGAGCAGTACTTC. Translating gives CASGGAGAEQYF.